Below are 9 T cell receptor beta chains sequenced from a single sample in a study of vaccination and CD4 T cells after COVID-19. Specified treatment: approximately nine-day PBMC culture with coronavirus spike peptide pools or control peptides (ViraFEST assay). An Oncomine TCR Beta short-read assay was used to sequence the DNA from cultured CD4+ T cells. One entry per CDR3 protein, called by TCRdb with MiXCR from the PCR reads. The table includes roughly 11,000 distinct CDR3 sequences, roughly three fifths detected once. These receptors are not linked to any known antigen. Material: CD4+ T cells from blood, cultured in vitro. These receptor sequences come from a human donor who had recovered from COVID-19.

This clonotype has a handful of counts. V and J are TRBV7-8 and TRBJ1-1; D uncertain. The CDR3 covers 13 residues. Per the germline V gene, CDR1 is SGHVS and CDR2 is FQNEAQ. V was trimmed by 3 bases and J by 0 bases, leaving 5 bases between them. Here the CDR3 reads CASSLLMNTEAFF. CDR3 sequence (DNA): TGTGCCAGCAGCTTGCTGATGAACACTGAAGCTTTCTTT.

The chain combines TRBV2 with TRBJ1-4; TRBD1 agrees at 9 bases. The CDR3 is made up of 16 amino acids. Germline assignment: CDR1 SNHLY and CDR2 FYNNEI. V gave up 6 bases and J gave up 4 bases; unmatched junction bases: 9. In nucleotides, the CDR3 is TGTGCCAGCAGAGCAACAGGGGGCGCTGGTAATGAAAAACTGTTTTTT. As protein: CASRATGGAGNEKLFF.

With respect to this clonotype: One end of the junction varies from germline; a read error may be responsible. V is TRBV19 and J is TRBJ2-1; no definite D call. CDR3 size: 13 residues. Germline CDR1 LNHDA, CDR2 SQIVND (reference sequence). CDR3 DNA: TGTGTCAGTAACCCCGGAGTGTATAATGAGCAGTTCTTC. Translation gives CVSNPGVYNEQFF. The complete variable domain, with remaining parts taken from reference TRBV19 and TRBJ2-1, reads DGGITQSPKYLFRKEGQNVTLSCEQNLNHDAMYWYRQDPGQGLRLIYYSQIVNDFQKGDIAEGYSVSREKKESFPLTVTSAQKNPTAFYLCVSNPGVYNEQFFGPGTRLTVL.

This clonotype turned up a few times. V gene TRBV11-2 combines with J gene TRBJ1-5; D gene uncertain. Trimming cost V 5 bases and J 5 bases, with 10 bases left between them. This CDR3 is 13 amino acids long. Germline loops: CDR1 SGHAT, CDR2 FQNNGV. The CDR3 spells CASSHNFDQPQHF. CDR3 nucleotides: TGTGCCAGCAGCCATAACTTCGATCAGCCCCAGCATTTT.

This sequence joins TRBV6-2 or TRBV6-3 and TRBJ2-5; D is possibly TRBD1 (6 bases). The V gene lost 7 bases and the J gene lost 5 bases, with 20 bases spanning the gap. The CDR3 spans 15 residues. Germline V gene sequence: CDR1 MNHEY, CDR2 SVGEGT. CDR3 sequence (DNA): TGTGCCAGCACCCTCAGACAGGACCCGCGGGAGACCCAGTACTTC. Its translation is CASTLRQDPRETQYF.

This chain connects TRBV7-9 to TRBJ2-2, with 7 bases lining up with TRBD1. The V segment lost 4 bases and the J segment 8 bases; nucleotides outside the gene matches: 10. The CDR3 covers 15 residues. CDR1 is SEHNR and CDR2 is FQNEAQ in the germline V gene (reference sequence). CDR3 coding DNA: TGTGCCAGCAGCTGGGACAGCCCTACCGCTGGGGAGCTGTTTTTT. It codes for CASSWDSPTAGELFF.

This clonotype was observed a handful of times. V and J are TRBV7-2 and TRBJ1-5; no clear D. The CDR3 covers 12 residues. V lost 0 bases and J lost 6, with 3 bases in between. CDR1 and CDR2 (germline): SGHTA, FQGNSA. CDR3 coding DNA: TGTGCCAGCAGCTTAGCAGGTCAGCCCCAGCATTTT. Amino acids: CASSLAGQPQHF.

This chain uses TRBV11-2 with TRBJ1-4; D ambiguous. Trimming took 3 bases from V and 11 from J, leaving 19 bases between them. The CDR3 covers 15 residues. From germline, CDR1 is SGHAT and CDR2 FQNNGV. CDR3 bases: TGTGCCAGCAGCTTTTCGGAGGGAAATTTTGGGAAACTGTTTTTT. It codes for CASSFSEGNFGKLFF.

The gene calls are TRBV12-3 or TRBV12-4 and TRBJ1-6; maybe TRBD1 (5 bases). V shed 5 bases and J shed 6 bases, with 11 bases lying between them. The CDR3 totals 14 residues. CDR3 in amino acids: CASSTGQSNSPLHF. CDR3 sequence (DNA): TGTGCCAGCAGTACTGGACAATCTAATTCACCCCTCCACTTT.